What follows describes a single TCR beta chain. The antigen it recognizes is unknown. Within one base of it there is no much larger clone, and no base qualities were kept. TCR beta CDR3 regions were sequenced from DNA using the immunoSEQ Assay. The original pipeline was this. T cell density was computed as TCR beta template counts normalized to usable DNA estimated by amplifying housekeeping genes. The preseqR package was used to estimate richness by extrapolating to 400,000 templates for PBMC samples and to 120,000 templates for tissue samples. Clonality was defined as one minus Pielou's evenness. Tissue-enriched TCRs were identified through differential abundance testing performed on productive amino-acid clonotypes, with a minimum total count of 5 and an alpha of 0.1. The Jaccard Index and the Morisita Overlap Index were used to measure how much the repertoires overlapped between compartments. GLIPH grouped TCR beta CDR3s together with public tetramer-defined viral CDR3s, and a viral motif had to include at least three viral sequences and show V-gene enrichment. TCRdb obtained this table from immuneACCESS and retained in-frame rearrangements with V and J assigned. These tables miss some clones; where compared with another copy, unresolved V genes account for less than half of the shortfall, and the remainder is unexplained. Clone size and the V and J calls come from that table; the DNA yielded D and trimming. In all, the sample holds around 41,000 clones, and approximately 86% of those were seen once. The ten largest make up 5.5% to 6.5% of the sample.

The data stem from a study of T cells in localized non-small cell lung cancer (dated by TCRdb to the early 2020s). In terms of the full investigation: The study analyzed T cell repertoires of 236 early-stage NSCLC patients, comparing tumors and uninvolved tumor-adjacent lungs. The cohort was made up of under 250 treatment-naive NSCLC patients whose localized lung tumors had been resected. NSCLC patients had a mean age of approximately 70 years, and 120 to 150 were male and more than 90 female. Summary of the overall study and its limitations: Uninvolved tumor-adjacent lung showed the highest T cell clonality, higher than tumor, which suggests more focused antigenic responses in the uninvolved tumor-adjacent lung. Higher blood T cell density associated with longer overall survival, while higher adjacent-lung clonality associated with shorter survival. Of the top 100 tumor clones, a median of 57 were detected in paired uninvolved adjacent lung; some 28 were also among that lung's top 100. Because multi-region sequencing of the tumors was not done, intratumor heterogeneity could not be ruled out. Because the study design was exploratory, TCR variables were selected using unadjusted p-values without false-discovery rate correction.

The germline V gene yields SGHVS for CDR1 and FQNEAQ for CDR2. The CDR3 contains 16 residues, cysteine and phenylalanine counted. Only the CDR3 portion is preserved as DNA: 48 bases, with reading frame beginning at the first base. The junction shows trimming of 4 bases on V and 5 bases on J, and the gene matches do not reach 8 bases of it. At diagnosis, tumor, uninvolved tumor-adjacent lung and peripheral blood were collected and then preserved as a mix of FFPE and fresh-frozen material. For TCR repertoire profiling, blood samples were analyzed as peripheral blood mononuclear cells. The sequencing here drew on peripheral blood, taken before any cancer treatment. The sequence came from a man aged 40 to 70 with stage I lung adenocarcinoma. The chain is encoded by TRBV7-8 joined to TRBJ2-1; a stretch of 10 junction bases matches TRBD2. The DNA reads TGTGCCAGCAGCTGGCCTCTAGCGGGAGATGACAATGAGCAGTTCTTC. This is translated as CASSWPLAGDDNEQFF.